Sequencing of this T cell receptor beta chain was carried out in a study of blood T cell repertoires in COVID-19. The CDR3 contains 14 residues. Trimming cost V 4 bases and J 1 base; bases outside gene matches: 0. In germline, CDR1 is LNHDA, CDR2 SQIVND (reference sequence). In the source study's methods: Researchers report that nucleated cell counts were estimated from reference gene primer amplification. This table comes from immunoSEQ multiplex PCR, and its TCRdb copy is limited to in-frame clones, with some not included. V and J calls plus clone size are reproduced from that table; the DNA served to infer D and trimming. This sample has 150,000 to 200,000 clones, with approximately 86% found just once. This clone was recorded a few times.

The specimen was peripheral blood. The clonotype originates from a woman between 35 and 50 years old with COVID-19, enrolled during active disease. The chain carries TRBV19 and TRBJ2-3, with 9 bases fitting TRBD2. The CDR3 reads CASSRLAGTDTQYF. The CDR3 bases are TGTGCCAGTAGTAGACTAGCGGGCACAGATACGCAGTATTTT.